The 3 T cell receptor beta chains presented below share a single source sample, sequenced in a study of blood T cell repertoires in COVID-19. Repertoires were generated with immunoSEQ multiplex PCR, while TCRdb's copy carries only in-frame clones and drops some. The data show 240,000 or so clones, approximately 83% seen once. The material sequenced was peripheral blood. The origin of the receptors is a young man who had recovered from COVID-19.

The V call is TRBV7-2, the J call TRBJ2-5; possible D gene TRBD2, 6 bases. Germline CDR1 and CDR2: SGHTA and FQGNSA. Between the trimmed V and J ends, which lost 0 bases and 2 bases, there was a span of 10 bases. There are 15 residues in the CDR3. The CDR3 DNA sequence: TGTGCCAGCAGCTTAGCTGCCGGACTACAAGAGACCCAGTACTTC. This encodes CASSLAAGLQETQYF. The full variable domain, with the rest looked up from reference TRBV7-2 and TRBJ2-5, is GAGVSQSPSNKVTEKGKDVELRCDPISGHTALYWYRQSLGQGLEFLIYFQGNSAPDKSGLPSDRFSAERTGGSVSTLTIQRTQQEDSAVYLCASSLAAGLQETQYFGPGTRLLVL.

The chain links TRBV10-1 to TRBJ2-1; 7 bases line up with TRBD1. Losses at the gene ends were 5 bases for V and 6 bases for J; bases not matched to a gene: 4. Germline V CDR1 and CDR2: WNHNN, SYGVQD (reference sequence). The CDR3 totals 13 residues. CDR3 amino acids: CASSTGVLNEQFF. CDR3 DNA sequence: TGCGCCAGCAGTACAGGGGTGCTCAATGAGCAGTTCTTC.

This clone was observed a single time. Other nucleotide sequences from this sample produce the same CDR3. This chain connects TRBV12-3 or TRBV12-4 to TRBJ1-1; no clear D. V was pared by 3 bases and J by 4 bases, with 9 bases between. There are 13 residues in the CDR3. The CDR3 loop is CASSFAGGTEAFF. DNA of the CDR3: TGTGCCAGCAGTTTCGCGGGAGGCACTGAAGCTTTCTTT.